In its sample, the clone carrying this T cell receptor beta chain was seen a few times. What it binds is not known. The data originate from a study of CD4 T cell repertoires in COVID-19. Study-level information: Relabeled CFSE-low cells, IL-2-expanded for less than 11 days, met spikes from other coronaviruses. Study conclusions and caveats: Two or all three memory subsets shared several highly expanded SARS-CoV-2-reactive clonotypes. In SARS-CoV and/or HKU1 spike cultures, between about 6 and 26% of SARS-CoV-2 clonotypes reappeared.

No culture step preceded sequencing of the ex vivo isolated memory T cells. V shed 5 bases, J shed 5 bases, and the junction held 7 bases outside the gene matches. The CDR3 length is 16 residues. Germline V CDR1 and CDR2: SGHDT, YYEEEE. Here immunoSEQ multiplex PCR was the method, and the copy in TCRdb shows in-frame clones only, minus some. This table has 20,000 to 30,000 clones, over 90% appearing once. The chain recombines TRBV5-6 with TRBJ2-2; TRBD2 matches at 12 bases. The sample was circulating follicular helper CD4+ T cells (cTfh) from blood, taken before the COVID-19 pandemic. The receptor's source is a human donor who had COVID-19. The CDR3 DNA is TGTGCCAGCAGTTCTAGCGGGAGGGCTGGTACCGGGGAGCTGTTTTTT. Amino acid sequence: CASSSSGRAGTGELFF.